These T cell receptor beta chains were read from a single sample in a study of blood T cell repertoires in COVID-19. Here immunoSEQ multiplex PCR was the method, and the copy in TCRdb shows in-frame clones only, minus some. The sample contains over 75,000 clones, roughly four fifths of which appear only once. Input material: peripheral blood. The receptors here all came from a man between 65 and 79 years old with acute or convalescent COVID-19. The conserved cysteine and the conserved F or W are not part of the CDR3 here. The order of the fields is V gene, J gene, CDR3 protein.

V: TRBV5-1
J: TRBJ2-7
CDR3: ASSLAGTASYEQY

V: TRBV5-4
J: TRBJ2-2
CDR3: ASSDRSGWTGELF

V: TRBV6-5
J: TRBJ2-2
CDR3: ASSRKGQSGELF

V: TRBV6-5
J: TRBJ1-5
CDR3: ASSSGRGTGNQPQH

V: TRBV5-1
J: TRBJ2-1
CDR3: ASSLDRGSDEQF

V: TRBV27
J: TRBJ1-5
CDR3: ASSLKPKLLTSNQPQH

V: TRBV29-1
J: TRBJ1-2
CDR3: SVERLGGNGYT

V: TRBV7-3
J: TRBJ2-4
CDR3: ASSSPGTSNIQY

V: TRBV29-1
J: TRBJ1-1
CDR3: SVEGTEDTEAF

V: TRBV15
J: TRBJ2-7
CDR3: ATSTNTRDSSYEQY

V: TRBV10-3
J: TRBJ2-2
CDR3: AIRAGTGVTGELF

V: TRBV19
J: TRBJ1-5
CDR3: ASSGTVNQPQH

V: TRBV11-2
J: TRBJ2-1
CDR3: ASSSVAGGYNEQF

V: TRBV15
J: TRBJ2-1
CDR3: ATSRTPGQGIGEQF

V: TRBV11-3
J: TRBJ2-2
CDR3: ASSLSRAGELF

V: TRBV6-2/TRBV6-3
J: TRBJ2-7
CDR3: ASSKMEPTRAPYEQY

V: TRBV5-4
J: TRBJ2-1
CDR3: ASSLEGRSYNEQF

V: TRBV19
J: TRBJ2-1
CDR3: ASTAVLGASDEQF

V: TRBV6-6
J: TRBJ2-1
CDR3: ASTDTGDRYNEQF

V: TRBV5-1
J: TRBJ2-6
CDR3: ASSLDRGANVLT

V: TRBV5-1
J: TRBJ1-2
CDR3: ASSPGAGANYGYT

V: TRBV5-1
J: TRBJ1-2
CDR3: ASSWVGGTGDGYT

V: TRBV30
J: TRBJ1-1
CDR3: AWSVLYDRA

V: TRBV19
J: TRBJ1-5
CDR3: ASFNGQILNQPQH

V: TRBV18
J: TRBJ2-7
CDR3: ASSPLSQLYEQY